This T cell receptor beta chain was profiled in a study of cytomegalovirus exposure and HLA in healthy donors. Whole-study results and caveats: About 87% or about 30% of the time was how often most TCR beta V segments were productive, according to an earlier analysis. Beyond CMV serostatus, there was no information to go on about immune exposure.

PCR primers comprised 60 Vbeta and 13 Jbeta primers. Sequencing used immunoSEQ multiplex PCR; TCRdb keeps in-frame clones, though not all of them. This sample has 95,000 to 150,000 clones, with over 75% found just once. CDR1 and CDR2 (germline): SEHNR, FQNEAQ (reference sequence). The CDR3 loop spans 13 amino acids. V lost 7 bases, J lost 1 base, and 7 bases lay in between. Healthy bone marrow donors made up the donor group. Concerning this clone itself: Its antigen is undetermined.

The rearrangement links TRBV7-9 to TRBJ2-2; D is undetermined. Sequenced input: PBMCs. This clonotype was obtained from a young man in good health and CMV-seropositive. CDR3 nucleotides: TGTGCCAGCACCCTCTTGAACACCGGGGAGCTGTTTTTT. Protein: CASTLLNTGELFF.